A selection of T cell receptor beta chains follows, all from one sample in a study of beta chain features in type 1 diabetes. Assay used: immunoSEQ multiplex PCR; TCRdb lists only in-frame clones, some missing. This repertoire shows 500,000 to 650,000 clones, around 12% found once; its top ten account for around 0.12%. Material for sequencing was naive CD4+ T cells from blood. The receptor set was obtained from a young man with type 1 diabetes. The CDR3 runs from the conserved cysteine through the conserved F or W. The D gene is left open where the match is weak. Clone sizes are given selectively: once, few, many, or a class where the clone is expanded.

j_gene	v_gene	abundance	d_gene	CDR3nt	CDR3aa
TRBJ1-5	TRBV30	-	TRBD1	TGTGCCTGGAGCCCCAGGGGGGATTTGCCCCAGCATTTT	CAWSPRGDLPQHF
TRBJ2-7	TRBV6-6	-	-	TGTGCCAGCAGTTACAGCCCCCAACTATTCGACGAGCAGTACTTC	CASSYSPQLFDEQYF
TRBJ1-2	TRBV9	few	-	TGTGCCAGCAGCGCTAGGGATGGCTACACCTTC	CASSARDGYTF
TRBJ2-7	TRBV6-5	-	TRBD2	TGTGCCAGCAGCTTAGCGGGGGGAACCTACGAGCAGTACTTC	CASSLAGGTYEQYF
TRBJ2-7	TRBV7-9	-	-	TGTGCCAGCAGCCGCGACAGGTCAGGCCACTACGAGCAGTACTTC	CASSRDRSGHYEQYF
TRBJ2-6	TRBV7-9	few	-	TGTGCCAGCAGCCGTGACAGAAGTACCTCTGGGGCCAACGTCCTGACTTTC	CASSRDRSTSGANVLTF
TRBJ1-4	TRBV9	few	-	TGTGCCAGCAGCGTAGTCGGGGAGGGTGAAAAACTGTTTTTT	CASSVVGEGEKLFF
TRBJ2-1	TRBV27	-	TRBD2	TGTGCCAGCAGTTTGCATGGACTAGCGGGGGGTTACAATGAGCAGTTCTTC	CASSLHGLAGGYNEQFF
TRBJ2-5	TRBV15	-	-	TGTACCACCAGCAGTATGGCGCAAGAGACCCAGTACTTC	CTTSSMAQETQYF
TRBJ1-5	TRBV12-5	-	-	TGTGCTAAGAACGAGCCACCCCCTTGGAGGAATCAGCCCCAGCATTTT	CAKNEPPPWRNQPQHF
TRBJ1-2	TRBV7-2	few	-	TGTGCCAGCAGCTTAGCTATTAGCAGCCGTGGCTACACCTTC	CASSLAISSRGYTF
TRBJ2-1	TRBV5-4	few	-	TGTGCCAGCAGCTTGGATTCAACGATATCCTACAATGAGCAGTTCTTC	CASSLDSTISYNEQFF
TRBJ2-6	TRBV7-2	few	-	TGTGCCAGCAGCCCCCCCGGACGGTACTCTGGGGCCAACGTCCTGACTTTC	CASSPPGRYSGANVLTF
TRBJ1-6	TRBV28	-	-	TGTGCCAGCAGGTTGAGGGAATCACCCCTCCACTTT	CASRLRESPLHF
TRBJ2-7	TRBV19	-	-	TGTGCCAGTAGTATCGACAGCTCCTACGAGCAGTACTTC	CASSIDSSYEQYF
TRBJ1-2	TRBV10-3	-	-	TGTGCCTCCTGGGGAGGCCGGGAGGAAGATGGCTACACCTTC	CASWGGREEDGYTF
TRBJ2-6	TRBV29-1	-	-	TGCAGCGTTTCCCCCGGGACCTCCCGCTCCTCTGGGGCCAACGTCCTGACTTTC	CSVSPGTSRSSGANVLTF
TRBJ1-4	TRBV7-9	-	-	TGTGCCAGCAGCTTAGTGCCAGCAAGTAATGAAAAACTGTTTTTT	CASSLVPASNEKLFF
TRBJ2-7	TRBV2	-	-	TGTGCCAGCAGTGAGCAGGGAACCTACGAGCAGTACTTC	CASSEQGTYEQYF
TRBJ2-3	TRBV7-2	few	TRBD1	TGTGCCAGCAGCTTAGACAGGGGGACGCAGTATTTT	CASSLDRGTQYF
TRBJ1-2	TRBV7-2	-	TRBD1	TGTGCCAGCAGCTCTTTAGCTGGGACAGGGGTCCCCTCCGGCTACACCTTC	CASSSLAGTGVPSGYTF
TRBJ2-5	TRBV19	-	-	TGTGCCAGTAGCTCCTCAGGTGAAGAGACCCAGTACTTC	CASSSSGEETQYF
TRBJ2-1	TRBV10-3	-	-	TGTGCCATCAGCAGCCGGGAGAGCTCCTACAATGAGCAGTTCTTC	CAISSRESSYNEQFF
TRBJ2-3	TRBV28	few	-	TGTGCCAGCATCACAGGGGCGGGGGGAACAGATACGCAGTATTTT	CASITGAGGTDTQYF
TRBJ2-1	TRBV4-2	-	TRBD2	TGTGCCAGCAGCCTCCCGATAGCGGGGGGGTTGTACAATGAGCAGTTCTTC	CASSLPIAGGLYNEQFF
TRBJ1-2	TRBV18	-	-	TGTGCCAGCTCACCAGAGACTTACTATGGCTACACCTTC	CASSPETYYGYTF